This T cell receptor (beta chain) was observed in a study of T cell responses to AZD1222 COVID-19 vaccine. Findings of the study overall: Possibly, clonal diversity was underestimated; donors were largely white British and included more females.

Produced via immunoSEQ multiplex PCR; TCRdb's table is partial and in-frame only. There are about 140,000 clones in the sample; approximately 89% occur only once, and approximately 3% lies in the top ten. This clone was recorded once. The antigen remains unidentified. Germline V gives CDR1 MGHRA, CDR2 YSYEKL. V lost 3 bases and J lost 4, with 7 bases in between. The CDR3 loop spans 13 amino acids. The receptor was isolated from an adult in good health. The sample here was peripheral blood, taken on day 0 of AZD1222 vaccination. V and J are TRBV4-1 and TRBJ1-5; D remains unclear. The CDR3 coding sequence is TGCGCCAGCAGCCAGGTATTAAATCAGCCCCAGCATTTT. It yields the protein CASSQVLNQPQHF.